These 15 T cell receptor beta chains came from one sample sequenced in a study of Ad26.COV2.S vaccination and SARS-CoV-2 variants (dated by TCRdb to the early 2020s). The treatment or condition label of this sample denotes: about 20 received Ad26.COV2.S at low or high dose, single or two shots; five or six received placebo; per-sample allocation not given. For vaccine and placebo recipients, the sequenced repertoires came from samples collected on day 63 after the first injection. The receptor library was made with the immunoSEQ multiplex PCR assay. TCRdb obtained this table from immuneACCESS and retained in-frame rearrangements with V and J assigned. These tables miss some clones; where compared with another copy, unresolved V genes account for less than half of the shortfall, and the remainder is unexplained. Here the sample has 400,000 to 450,000 clones; roughly 91% occur a single time. The ten largest clonotypes hold about 4.1% of the sample.

This specimen was peripheral blood, taken in a trial of Ad26.COV2.S vaccine versus placebo. Source of these receptors: a person between 18 and 60 years old who received the Ad26.COV2.S COVID-19 vaccine or a placebo.

This clone was observed once. The rearrangement links TRBV7-9 to TRBJ2-1, with D possibly called TRBD1 or TRBD2 (5 bases each). Trimming took 3 bases from V and 1 from J, leaving 10 bases between them. Per germline, CDR1 SEHNR and CDR2 FQNEAQ (reference sequence). The CDR3 runs 15 residues. In nucleotides, the CDR3 is TGTGCCAGCAGCTTGGGGGTTGTTTCCTACAATGAGCAGTTCTTC. Residues: CASSLGVVSYNEQFF. Combining the CDR3 with reference TRBV7-9 and TRBJ2-1 gives the whole variable domain DTGVSQNPRHKITKRGQNVTFRCDPISEHNRLYWYRQTLGQGPEFLTYFQNEAQLEKSRLLSDRFSAERPKGSFSTLEIQRTEQGDSAMYLCASSLGVVSYNEQFFGPGTRLTVL.

This clone has only one observation. This chain joins TRBV4-3 and TRBJ2-3; no definite D call. This CDR3 comprises 16 residues. Trimming shortened V by 1 base and J by 3 bases, and 14 bases separated the two germline ends. Germline V gene data show CDR1 as LGHNA and CDR2 as YSLEER. Here the CDR3 DNA reads TGCGCCAGCAGCCAAGCTGACCGAAAAGGGACAGATACGCAGTATTTT. It encodes CASSQADRKGTDTQYF.

The V and J genes are TRBV4-2 and TRBJ2-7, with 14 bases identical to TRBD2. In germline, CDR1 is LGHNA, CDR2 YNFKEQ. Trimming cost V 2 bases and J 6 bases; bases outside gene matches: 9. The CDR3 is 17 residues long. CDR3 protein: CASSQPRGLAGVAEQYF. CDR3 nucleotides: TGTGCCAGCAGCCAACCCCGGGGACTAGCGGGAGTGGCCGAGCAGTACTTC.

V and J are TRBV28 and TRBJ1-5, with D unclear. The ends were cut back, 6 bases at V and 3 bases at J, with 12 bases in the middle. This CDR3 spans 14 amino acids. CDR1 and CDR2 (germline): MDHEN, SYDVKM. The CDR3 loop is CASRKSNVNQPQHF. CDR3 sequence (DNA): TGTGCCAGCAGGAAATCGAACGTCAATCAGCCCCAGCATTTT.

V and J are TRBV2 and TRBJ1-4; D gene unclear. In germline, CDR1 is SNHLY, CDR2 FYNNEI. The CDR3 extends over 14 amino acids. V lost 1 base and J lost 8, with 11 bases in between. This CDR3 is CASSEGYTGEKLFF. The CDR3 coding sequence is TGTGCCAGCAGTGAAGGATACACTGGAGAAAAACTGTTTTTT.

This clone was seen just once. The chain couples TRBV6-1 to TRBJ2-3; 11 bases align to TRBD2. Germline V gene sequence: CDR1 MNHNS, CDR2 SASEGT. The CDR3 runs to 16 residues. The junction had 3 bases not matched to a gene; V was cut back by 0 bases and J by 4 bases. CDR3 protein: CASSEALAGGADTQYF. The DNA of the CDR3 is TGTGCCAGCAGTGAAGCATTAGCGGGAGGGGCAGATACGCAGTATTTT.

The rearrangement uses TRBV27 and TRBJ2-3, with D tentatively TRBD2 (5 bases). Trimming removed 3 bases from V and 1 base from J, with 11 bases in between. The CDR3 has 15 residues. Germline-derived CDR1 and CDR2 are MNHEY and SMNVEV (reference sequence). CDR3: CASSFWGVGTDTQYF. For the CDR3, the DNA is TGTGCCAGCAGTTTTTGGGGAGTAGGCACAGATACGCAGTATTTT.

This clone was found many times. The V gene is TRBV19, the J gene TRBJ1-5; possible D gene TRBD1, 5 bases. Germline CDR1 is LNHDA and CDR2 is SQIVND (reference sequence). The length of the CDR3 is 15 residues. The ends were cut back, 1 base at V and 1 base at J, with 8 bases in the middle. The DNA for the CDR3 is TGTGCCAGTAGTATAGCAGGGACGAGCAATCAGCCCCAGCATTTT. It encodes CASSIAGTSNQPQHF.

This clone has just one count. This chain uses TRBV20-1 with TRBJ1-1, with a tentative D call TRBD1 (5 bases). V lost 3 bases, J lost 0 bases, and 11 bases lay in between. Germline CDR1 DFQATT, CDR2 SNEGSKA (reference sequence). This CDR3 has 14 amino acids. The CDR3 sequence: CSASEYRMNTEAFF. CDR3 nucleotide sequence: TGCAGTGCTAGTGAGTACAGGATGAACACTGAAGCTTTCTTT.

The chain carries TRBV5-5 and TRBJ2-7; D ambiguous. Germline V lookup: CDR1 SGHKS, CDR2 YYEKEE (reference sequence). The germline V and J ends were trimmed by 0 bases and 3 bases, with 10 bases remaining between them. The length of the CDR3 is 14 residues. CDR3 in amino acids: CASSLVLTGYEQYF. The CDR3 coding sequence is TGTGCCAGCAGCTTGGTCCTTACGGGCTACGAGCAGTACTTC.

The chain carries TRBV7-9 and TRBJ1-4; D unclear. Trimming took 1 base from V and 8 from J, leaving 5 bases between them. Germline CDR1 and CDR2: SEHNR and FQNEAQ (reference sequence). The CDR3 is made up of 12 amino acids. CDR3: CASSLDVEKLFF. The CDR3 DNA is TGTGCCAGCAGCTTAGATGTGGAAAAACTGTTTTTT.

J is TRBJ2-1 and V is TRBV2, with TRBD1 matching 10 bases. V lost 4 bases, J lost 7 bases, and 7 bases stayed unmatched. The CDR3 sequence is 15 residues long. Germline CDR1 reads SNHLY; CDR2 reads FYNNEI. CDR3 loop: CASSGGQGRVNEQFF. The CDR3 DNA reads as TGTGCCAGCAGTGGGGGACAGGGGCGTGTGAATGAGCAGTTCTTC. The variable domain in full, with the rest retrieved from reference TRBV2 and TRBJ2-1, is EPEVTQTPSHQVTQMGQEVILRCVPISNHLYFYWYRQILGQKVEFLVSFYNNEISEKSEIFDDQFSVERPDGSNFTLKIRSTKLEDSAMYFCASSGGQGRVNEQFFGPGTRLTVL.

This chain connects TRBV5-6 to TRBJ2-2; TRBD2 agrees at 8 bases. The junction had 7 bases not matched to a gene; V was cut back by 0 bases and J by 3 bases. This CDR3 region has 17 residues. Germline V lookup: CDR1 SGHDT, CDR2 YYEEEE. In DNA, the CDR3 is TGTGCCAGCAGCTTGGAGAGACTAGCGAGATACACCGGGGAGCTGTTTTTT. Protein product: CASSLERLARYTGELFF. Full variable domain (outside the CDR3, taken from reference TRBV5-6 and TRBJ2-2): DAGVTQSPTHLIKTRGQQVTLRCSPKSGHDTVSWYQQALGQGPQFIFQYYEEEERQRGNFPDRFSGHQFPNYSSELNVNALLLGDSALYLCASSLERLARYTGELFFGEGSRLTVL.

V gene TRBV9 combines with J gene TRBJ1-1; D gene unclear. The CDR3 extends over 14 amino acids. Looked up from germline, CDR1 is SGDLS and CDR2 is YYNGEE. Trimming took 0 bases from V and 0 from J, leaving 6 bases between them. This CDR3 reads CASSVGNMNTEAFF. CDR3 nucleotides: TGTGCCAGCAGCGTAGGGAACATGAACACTGAAGCTTTCTTT.

This chain uses TRBV6-1 with TRBJ1-5, with D hard to call. Germline CDR1 and CDR2: MNHNS and SASEGT. Trimming took off 0 bases at V and 7 bases at J, with 7 bases between the two ends. The CDR3 extends over 13 amino acids. The DNA of the CDR3 is TGTGCCAGCAGTGAAGCGGGAGGACAGCCCCAGCATTTT. This translates into CASSEAGGQPQHF.